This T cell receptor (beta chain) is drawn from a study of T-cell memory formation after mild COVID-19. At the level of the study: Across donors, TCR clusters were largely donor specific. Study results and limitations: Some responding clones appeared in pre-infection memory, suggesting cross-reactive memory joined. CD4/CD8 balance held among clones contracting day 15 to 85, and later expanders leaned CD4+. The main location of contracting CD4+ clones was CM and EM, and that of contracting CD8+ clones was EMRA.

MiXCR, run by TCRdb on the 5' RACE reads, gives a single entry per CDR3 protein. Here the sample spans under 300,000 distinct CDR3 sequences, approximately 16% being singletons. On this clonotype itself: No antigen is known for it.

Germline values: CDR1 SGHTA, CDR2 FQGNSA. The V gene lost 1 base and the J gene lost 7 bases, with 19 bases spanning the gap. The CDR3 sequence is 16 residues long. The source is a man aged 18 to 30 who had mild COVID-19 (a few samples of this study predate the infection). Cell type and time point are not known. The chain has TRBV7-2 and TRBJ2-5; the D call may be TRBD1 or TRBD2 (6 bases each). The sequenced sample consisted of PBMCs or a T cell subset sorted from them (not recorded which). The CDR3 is CASSLGGGPLRGTQYF. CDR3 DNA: TGTGCCAGCAGCTTAGGTGGAGGGCCACTCAGGGGGACCCAGTACTTC.